The sequence of this TCR beta chain was determined in a study of Ad26.COV2.S vaccination and SARS-CoV-2 variants (dated by TCRdb to about 2021). Study-wide context: Donors in the vaccine arm were drawn from COV1001, a phase I-IIa trial of Ad26.COV2.S in healthy adults that was multicentre, randomized, double-blind and placebo-controlled. Ad26.COV2.S was given intramuscularly at 5x10^10 or 1x10^11 viral particles, as a single shot or as two shots 56 days apart. TCRbeta repertoire sequencing served as the tool for gauging how specific and how broad the SARS-CoV-2-reactive T cell receptors were following Ad26.COV2.S vaccination. A total of roughly 30 samples were included in the TCR-sequenced set, comprising some 20 Ad26.COV2.S vaccine recipients, 5 placebo recipients and 8 SARS-CoV-2 convalescent individuals. Trial participants were randomized into five groups of five: low-dose or high-dose Ad26.COV2.S given once or twice, or placebo on both occasions. Investigators did not know the trial group allocation while performing experiments and assessing outcomes.

Comments on this clone: Its cognate antigen has yet to be identified. No much larger clone is present one base from it, and per-base qualities are unavailable.

TCRbeta CDR3 regions were sequenced with the immunoSEQ Assay. After extraction, genomic DNA underwent amplification by bias-controlled multiplex PCR, followed by high-throughput sequencing. Per the authors' processing: To quantify the absolute abundance of every unique TCRbeta CDR3 region, sequences were collapsed and filtered. T cell fraction was estimated by normalizing TCRbeta template counts to usable DNA, with usable DNA measured through amplification of reference genes found in all nucleated cells. Repertoire TCRs were annotated as SARS-CoV-2-specific when V gene, CDR3 amino acid sequence and J gene were exactly matched to a known reactive TCR set. MIRA supplied the reference SARS-CoV-2 TCR set, which was filtered for enrichment in COVID-19-positive ImmuneCODE repertoires so that public or cross-reactive TCRs were removed. Using the MIRA antigens, annotated TCRs were further analysed by specific ORF or by position within an ORF. Breadth was defined as the number of annotated unique rearrangements divided by the total number of unique productive rearrangements, and depth was defined as the summed frequency of the annotated unique rearrangements. TCR breadth was compared between groups using two-sided Wilcoxon rank-sum tests. The table comes from immuneACCESS by way of TCRdb, which keeps in-frame sequences with V and J called. Part of the clones is missing from these tables; in studies checked, under half for an unresolved V gene and the rest for unknown reasons. V and J calls and clone size are those listed in that table; D and trimming were worked out from the DNA. A total of about 400,000 clones appear in this sample, 88% of them only once. The ten largest clones take up 3.5% of the sample.

Results the study describes overall, beyond this receptor: According to the authors, total T cell responses may have been underestimated by the TCR breadth and depth analyses. The study was not powered to compare responses between vaccine doses or regimens. Comparable non-spike TCR breadth was observed between vaccine and placebo recipients, consistent with only spike being contained in the vaccine. Ad26.COV2.S recipients had higher spike-specific TCR breadth than placebo recipients (P = 0.0014). After vaccination, substantial breadth of spike-specific CD8+ and CD4+ T cell responses was reported.

Explained via the paper, the treatment or condition label denotes: some 19 received Ad26.COV2.S at low or high dose, single or two shots; about 5 received placebo; per-sample allocation not given. For vaccine and placebo recipients, the sequenced repertoires came from samples collected on day 63 after the first injection. In Cohort 1b, more than 20 adults aged 18-55 years were enrolled at a single site in Boston, USA, between 29 July and 7 August 2020. Ad26.COV2.S consisted of a replication-incompetent adenovirus type 26 vector by which a prefusion-stabilized SARS-CoV-2 spike protein from the original Wuhan strain was expressed. V sheds 5 bases and J sheds 0 bases, leaving 10 bases between their ends. Including cysteine and phenylalanine, the CDR3 has 14 amino acids. The entry retains the CDR3 DNA only, 42 bases that are in frame from base 1. Looking up the germline V gene (reference sequence) yields CDR1 SEHNR and CDR2 FQNEAQ.

This specimen was peripheral blood, taken in a trial of Ad26.COV2.S vaccine versus placebo. The receptor comes from a person aged 18-60 years who received the Ad26.COV2.S COVID-19 vaccine or a placebo. This chain joins TRBV7-9 to TRBJ1-2; TRBD1 is perhaps the D gene, given 6 matching bases. CDR3 region: CASSNREANYGYTF. The nucleotide sequence is given as TGTGCCAGCAGCAACAGGGAGGCTAACTATGGCTACACCTTC.